Reported below is one T cell receptor beta chain. Antigen unknown. The sample belongs to a study of shared clonotypes between healthy human individuals. The study's findings and limits: Blood was the sole source, and tissue repertoires probably differ. Four donors had around 5.2% of their naive CD4 clonotypes in common.

Assay: immunoSEQ multiplex PCR; the TCRdb copy retains only in-frame clones and omits some. The sample includes 1.5 million to 1.9 million clones, roughly 98% of them seen just once. This CDR3 contains 16 residues. The V gene end was trimmed by 4 bases and the J gene end by 4 bases; junction bases not matched to a gene: 9. Per the germline V gene, CDR1 is SGHRS and CDR2 is YFSETQ. This TCR was sampled from a man aged 25-45 years in good health. The specimen was naive CD4+ T cells sorted from blood. Subset denoted: CD45RA+ positively selected. V and J are TRBV5-1 and TRBJ2-2, with TRBD1 matching over 8 bases. Here the CDR3 DNA reads TGCGCCAGCAGCCGGCGGACAGGGCTTTCCACCGGGGAGCTGTTTTTT. This translates into CASSRRTGLSTGELFF.